This paragraph covers one TCR beta chain sequence. The antigen is undetermined. PCR primers comprised 60 Vbeta and 13 Jbeta primers. This table comes from immunoSEQ multiplex PCR, and its TCRdb copy is limited to in-frame clones, with some not included. This table has approximately 61,000 clones, about 80% appearing once. This sample stems from a study of cytomegalovirus exposure and HLA in healthy donors. Study results and limitations: Across donors, presence/absence analyses took sequencing depth to be roughly uniform. In a later analysis, HLA-C alleles had the fewest associated TCRs, DRB1 alleles the most. A later analysis linked a missense variant in DCLRE1C to the trimming of TCR beta V and J genes.

Germline CDR1 reads MDHEN; CDR2 reads SYDVKM. CDR3 length: 14 residues. J gave up 11 bases and V 4 bases, and 11 bases lay outside the gene matches. Sequencing was performed on PBMCs. The sequence was obtained from a man in his fifties in good health and CMV-seropositive. The rearrangement links TRBV28 to TRBJ1-1, with TRBD1 matching 9 bases. CDR3 loop: CASSSPPQGAGAFF. CDR3 DNA sequence: TGTGCCAGCAGTTCCCCGCCACAGGGGGCAGGTGCTTTCTTT.